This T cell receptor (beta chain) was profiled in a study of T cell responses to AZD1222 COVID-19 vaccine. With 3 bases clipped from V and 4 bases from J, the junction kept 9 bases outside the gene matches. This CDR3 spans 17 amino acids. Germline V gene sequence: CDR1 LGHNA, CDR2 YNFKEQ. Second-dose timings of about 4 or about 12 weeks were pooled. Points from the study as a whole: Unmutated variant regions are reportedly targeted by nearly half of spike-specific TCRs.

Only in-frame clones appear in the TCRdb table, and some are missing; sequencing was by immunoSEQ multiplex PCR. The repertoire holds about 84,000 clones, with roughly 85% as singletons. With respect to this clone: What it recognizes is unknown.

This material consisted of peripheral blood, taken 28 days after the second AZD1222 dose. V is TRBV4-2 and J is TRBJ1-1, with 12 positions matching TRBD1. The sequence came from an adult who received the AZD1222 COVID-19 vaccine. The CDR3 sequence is CASSQAGQGAGATEAFF. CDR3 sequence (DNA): TGTGCCAGCAGCCAGGCGGGACAGGGGGCGGGGGCCACTGAAGCTTTCTTT.